One and the same sample provided the 2 T cell receptor beta chains below, sequenced in a study of blood T cell repertoires in COVID-19. Method: immunoSEQ multiplex PCR; TCRdb's copy keeps in-frame clones and lacks some. The top ten hold about 16% of the sample, which has roughly 77,000 clones, 76% seen once. The sample comprised peripheral blood. Source of these receptors: a man in his sixties with COVID-19, enrolled during active disease.

This clone was detected only a few times. This chain connects TRBV10-3 to TRBJ1-4; 10 positions match TRBD1. The V gene's germline CDR1 is ENHRY and CDR2 SYGVKD. Trimming took 8 bases from V and 7 from J; bases not matched to a gene: 1. The CDR3 contains 12 residues. The CDR3 region has the DNA TGTGCCATCGGGGACAGGGGTGAAAAACTGTTTTTT. As protein: CAIGDRGEKLFF.

J is TRBJ2-5 and V is TRBV9; TRBD2 agrees at 14 bases. V lost 0 bases to trimming and J lost 4 bases; unmatched junction nucleotides: 8. This CDR3 contains 18 residues. Germline V lookup: CDR1 SGDLS, CDR2 YYNGEE. In nucleotides, the CDR3 is TGTGCCAGCAGCGTAGGCCCCGGGACTAGCGGGAGTCGAGAGACCCAGTACTTC. This codes for CASSVGPGTSGSRETQYF.